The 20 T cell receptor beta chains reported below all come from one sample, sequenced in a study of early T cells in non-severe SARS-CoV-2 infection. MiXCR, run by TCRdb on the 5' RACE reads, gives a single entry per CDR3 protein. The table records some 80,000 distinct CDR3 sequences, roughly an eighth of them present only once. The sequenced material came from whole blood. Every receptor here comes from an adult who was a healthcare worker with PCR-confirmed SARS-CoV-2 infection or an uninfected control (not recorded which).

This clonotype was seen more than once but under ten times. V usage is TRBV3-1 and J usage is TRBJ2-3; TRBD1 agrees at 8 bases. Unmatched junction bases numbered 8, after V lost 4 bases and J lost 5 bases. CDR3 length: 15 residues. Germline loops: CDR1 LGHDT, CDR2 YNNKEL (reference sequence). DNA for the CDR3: TGTGCCAGCAGCCCATGGGGACAGGCCAAAGATACGCAGTATTTT. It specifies CASSPWGQAKDTQYF.

CDR3 sequence (DNA): TGTGCCAGCAGGGCGACAGGGAACTATGGCTACACCTTC. Residues: CASRATGNYGYTF. This chain connects TRBV27 to TRBJ1-2, with 7 positions matching TRBD1. With 6 bases clipped from V and 2 bases from J, the junction kept 3 bases outside the gene matches. Germline V CDR1 and CDR2: MNHEY, SMNVEV (reference sequence). The CDR3 extends over 13 amino acids.

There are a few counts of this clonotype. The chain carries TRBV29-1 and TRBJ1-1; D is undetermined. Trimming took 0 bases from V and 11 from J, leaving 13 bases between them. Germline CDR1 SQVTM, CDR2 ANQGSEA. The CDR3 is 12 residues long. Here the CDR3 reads CSVEDLGQDAFF. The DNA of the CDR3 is TGCAGCGTTGAAGATCTTGGGCAGGATGCTTTCTTT. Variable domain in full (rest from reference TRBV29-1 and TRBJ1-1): SAVISQKPSRDICQRGTSLTIQCQVDSQVTMMFWYRQQPGQSLTLIATANQGSEATYESGFVIDKFPISRPNLTFSTLTVSNMSPEDSSIYLCSVEDLGQDAFFGQGTRLTVV.

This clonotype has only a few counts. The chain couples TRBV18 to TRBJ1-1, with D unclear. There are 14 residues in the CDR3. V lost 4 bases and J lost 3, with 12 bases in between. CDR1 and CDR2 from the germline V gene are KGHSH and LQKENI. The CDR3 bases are TGTGCCAGCTCACTTTCTTGGCGGGACACTGAAGCTTTCTTT. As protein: CASSLSWRDTEAFF.

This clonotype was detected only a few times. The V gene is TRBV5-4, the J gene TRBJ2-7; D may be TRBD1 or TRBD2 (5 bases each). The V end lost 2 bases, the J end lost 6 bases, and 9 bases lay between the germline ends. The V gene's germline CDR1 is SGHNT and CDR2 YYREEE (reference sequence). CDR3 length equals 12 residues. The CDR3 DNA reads TGTGCCAGCAGCTTCGGGGCGCTCGAGCAGTACTTC. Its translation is CASSFGALEQYF.

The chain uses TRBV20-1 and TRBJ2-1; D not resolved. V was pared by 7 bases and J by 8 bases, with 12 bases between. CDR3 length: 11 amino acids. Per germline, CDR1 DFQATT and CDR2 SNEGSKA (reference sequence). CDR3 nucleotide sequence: TGCAGTGGTAGTCATATTGATGAGCAGTTCTTC. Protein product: CSGSHIDEQFF.

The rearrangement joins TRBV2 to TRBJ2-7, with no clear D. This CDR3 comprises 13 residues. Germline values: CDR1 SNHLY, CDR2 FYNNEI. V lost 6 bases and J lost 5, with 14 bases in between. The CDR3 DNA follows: TGTGCCAGCAGAGGACCCCGAACGGACGAGCAGTACTTC. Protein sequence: CASRGPRTDEQYF.

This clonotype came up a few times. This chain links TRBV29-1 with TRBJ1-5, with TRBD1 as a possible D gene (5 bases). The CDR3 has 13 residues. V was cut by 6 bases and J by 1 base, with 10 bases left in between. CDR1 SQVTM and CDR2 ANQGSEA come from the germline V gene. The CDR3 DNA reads TGCAGCGTACAAGGACACAGCAATCAGCCCCAGCATTTT. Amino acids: CSVQGHSNQPQHF. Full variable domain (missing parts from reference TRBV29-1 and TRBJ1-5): SAVISQKPSRDICQRGTSLTIQCQVDSQVTMMFWYRQQPGQSLTLIATANQGSEATYESGFVIDKFPISRPNLTFSTLTVSNMSPEDSSIYLCSVQGHSNQPQHFGDGTRLSIL.

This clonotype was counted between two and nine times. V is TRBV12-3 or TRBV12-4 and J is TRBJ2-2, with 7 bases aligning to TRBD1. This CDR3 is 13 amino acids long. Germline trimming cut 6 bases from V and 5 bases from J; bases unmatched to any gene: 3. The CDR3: CASRTGITGELFF. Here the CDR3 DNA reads TGTGCCAGCAGGACAGGGATTACCGGGGAGCTGTTTTTT.

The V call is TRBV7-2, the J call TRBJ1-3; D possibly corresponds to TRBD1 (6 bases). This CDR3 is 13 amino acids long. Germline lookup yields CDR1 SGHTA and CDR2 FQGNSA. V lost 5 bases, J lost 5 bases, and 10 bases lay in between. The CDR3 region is CASSPGQRNTIYF. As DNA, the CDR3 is TGTGCCAGCAGCCCCGGACAGAGAAACACCATATATTTT.

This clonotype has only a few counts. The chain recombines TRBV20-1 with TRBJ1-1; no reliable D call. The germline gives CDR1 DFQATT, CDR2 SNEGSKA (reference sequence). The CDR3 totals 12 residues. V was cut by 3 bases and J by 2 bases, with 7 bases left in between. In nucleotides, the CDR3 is TGCAGTGCTAGCCGGACCAACACTGAAGCTTTCTTT. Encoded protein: CSASRTNTEAFF.

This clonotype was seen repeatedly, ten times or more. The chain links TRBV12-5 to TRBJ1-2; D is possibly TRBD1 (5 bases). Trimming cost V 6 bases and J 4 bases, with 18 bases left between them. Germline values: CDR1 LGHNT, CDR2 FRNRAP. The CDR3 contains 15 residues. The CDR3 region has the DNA TGTGCTAGTGGCCTTGACAGAATTTTTCTCTATGGCTACACCTTC. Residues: CASGLDRIFLYGYTF.

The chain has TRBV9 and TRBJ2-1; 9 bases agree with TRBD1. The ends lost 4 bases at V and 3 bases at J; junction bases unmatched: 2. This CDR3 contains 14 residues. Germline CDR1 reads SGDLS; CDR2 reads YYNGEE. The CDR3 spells CASSLGQGYNEQFF. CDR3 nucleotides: TGTGCCAGCAGCTTGGGACAGGGCTACAATGAGCAGTTCTTC.

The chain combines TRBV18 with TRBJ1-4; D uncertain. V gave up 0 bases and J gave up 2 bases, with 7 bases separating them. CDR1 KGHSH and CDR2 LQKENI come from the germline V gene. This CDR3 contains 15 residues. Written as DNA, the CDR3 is TGTGCCAGCTCACCACCGGGCCCCACTAATGAAAAACTGTTTTTT. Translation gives CASSPPGPTNEKLFF. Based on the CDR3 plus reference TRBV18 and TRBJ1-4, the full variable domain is NAGVMQNPRHLVRRRGQEARLRCSPMKGHSHVYWYRQLPEEGLKFMVYLQKENIIDESGMPKERFSAEFPKEGPSILRIQQVVRGDSAAYFCASSPPGPTNEKLFFGSGTQLSVL.

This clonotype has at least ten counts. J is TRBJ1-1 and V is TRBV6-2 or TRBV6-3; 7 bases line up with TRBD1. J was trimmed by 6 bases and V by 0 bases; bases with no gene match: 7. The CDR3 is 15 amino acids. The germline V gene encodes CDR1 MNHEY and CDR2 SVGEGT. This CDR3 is CASSYSYRGHPEAFF. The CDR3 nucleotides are TGTGCCAGCAGTTACTCGTACAGGGGCCATCCTGAAGCTTTCTTT.

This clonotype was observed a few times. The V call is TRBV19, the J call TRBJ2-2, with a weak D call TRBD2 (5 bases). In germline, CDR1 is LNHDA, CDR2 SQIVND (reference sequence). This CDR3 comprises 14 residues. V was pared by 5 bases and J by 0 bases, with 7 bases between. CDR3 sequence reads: CASSQLANTGELFF. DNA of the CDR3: TGTGCCAGTAGTCAACTAGCGAACACCGGGGAGCTGTTTTTT.

CDR3 sequence reads: CASSAGQSGYTF. Written as DNA, the CDR3 is TGTGCCAGCAGCGCCGGACAGTCTGGCTACACCTTC. The chain uses TRBV11-2 and TRBJ1-2; a possible D gene is TRBD1 (6 bases). The V end lost 5 bases, the J end lost 7 bases, and 11 bases lay between the germline ends. The CDR3 is made up of 12 amino acids. Looked up from germline, CDR1 is SGHAT and CDR2 is FQNNGV. Full variable domain (remainder filled in from reference TRBV11-2 and TRBJ1-2): EAGVAQSPRYKIIEKRQSVAFWCNPISGHATLYWYQQILGQGPKLLIQFQNNGVVDDSQLPKDRFSAERLKGVDSTLKIQPAKLEDSAVYLCASSAGQSGYTFGSGTRLTVV.

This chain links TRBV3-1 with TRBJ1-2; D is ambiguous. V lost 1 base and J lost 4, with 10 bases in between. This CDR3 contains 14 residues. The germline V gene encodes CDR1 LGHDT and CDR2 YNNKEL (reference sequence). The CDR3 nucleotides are TGTGCCAGCAGCCAAGCTCACCTCGGCTATGGCTACACCTTC. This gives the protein CASSQAHLGYGYTF.

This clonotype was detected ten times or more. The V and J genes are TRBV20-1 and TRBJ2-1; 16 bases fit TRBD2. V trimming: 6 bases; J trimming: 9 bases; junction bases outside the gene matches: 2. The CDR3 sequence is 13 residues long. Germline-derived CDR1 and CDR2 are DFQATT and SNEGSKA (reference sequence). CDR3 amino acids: CSAGLAGGIEQFF. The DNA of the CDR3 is TGCAGTGCGGGACTAGCGGGGGGGATTGAGCAGTTCTTC.

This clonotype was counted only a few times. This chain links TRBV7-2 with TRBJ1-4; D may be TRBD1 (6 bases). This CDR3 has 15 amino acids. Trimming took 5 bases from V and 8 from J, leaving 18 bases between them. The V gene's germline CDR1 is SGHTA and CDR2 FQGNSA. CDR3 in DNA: TGTGCCAGCAGCCTGGTCCGGGGGCGCGGCGAAAAACTGTTTTTT. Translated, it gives CASSLVRGRGEKLFF.